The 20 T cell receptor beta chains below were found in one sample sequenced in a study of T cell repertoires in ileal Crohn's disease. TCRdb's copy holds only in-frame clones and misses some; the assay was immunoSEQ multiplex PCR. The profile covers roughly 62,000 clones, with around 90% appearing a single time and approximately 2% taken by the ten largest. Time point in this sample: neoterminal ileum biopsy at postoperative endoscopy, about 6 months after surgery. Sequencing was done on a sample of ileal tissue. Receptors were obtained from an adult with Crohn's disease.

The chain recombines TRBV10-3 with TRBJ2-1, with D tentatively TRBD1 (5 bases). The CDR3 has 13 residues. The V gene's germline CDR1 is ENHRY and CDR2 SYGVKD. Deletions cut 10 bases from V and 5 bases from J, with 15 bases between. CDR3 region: CATEVTDHNEQFF. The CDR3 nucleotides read TGTGCCACCGAAGTGACAGATCACAATGAGCAGTTCTTC.

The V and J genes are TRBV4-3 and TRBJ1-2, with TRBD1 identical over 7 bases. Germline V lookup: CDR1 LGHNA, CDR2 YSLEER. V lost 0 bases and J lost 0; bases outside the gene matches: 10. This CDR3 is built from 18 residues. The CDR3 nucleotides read TGCGCCAGCAGCCAAGAGACCAGGGGGGCAGGAGCTAACTATGGCTACACCTTC. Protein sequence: CASSQETRGAGANYGYTF.

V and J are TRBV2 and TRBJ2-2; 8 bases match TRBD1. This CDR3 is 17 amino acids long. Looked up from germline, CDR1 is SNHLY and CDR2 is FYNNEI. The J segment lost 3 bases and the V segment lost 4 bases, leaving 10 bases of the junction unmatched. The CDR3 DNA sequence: TGTGCCAGCAGTGTATCTAACAGGGGGGAATACACCGGGGAGCTGTTTTTT. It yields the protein CASSVSNRGEYTGELFF.

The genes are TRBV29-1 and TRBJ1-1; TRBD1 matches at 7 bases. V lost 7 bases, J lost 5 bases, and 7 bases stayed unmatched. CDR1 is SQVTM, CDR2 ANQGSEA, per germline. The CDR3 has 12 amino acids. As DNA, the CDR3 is TGCAGCGCATGGACAGGCGGGACTGAAGCTTTCTTT. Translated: CSAWTGGTEAFF.

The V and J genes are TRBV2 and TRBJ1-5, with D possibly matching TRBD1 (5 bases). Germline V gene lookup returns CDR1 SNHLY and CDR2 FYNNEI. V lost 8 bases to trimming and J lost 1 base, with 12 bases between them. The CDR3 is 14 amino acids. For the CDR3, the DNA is TGTGCCAGCCTACAGGAAGGGAGCAATCAGCCCCAGCATTTT. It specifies CASLQEGSNQPQHF.

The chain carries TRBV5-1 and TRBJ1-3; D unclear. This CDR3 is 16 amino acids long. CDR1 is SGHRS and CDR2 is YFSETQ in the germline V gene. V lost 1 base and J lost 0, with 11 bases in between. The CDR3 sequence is CASSLQGLTSGNTIYF. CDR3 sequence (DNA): TGCGCCAGCAGCTTGCAAGGACTCACCTCTGGAAACACCATATATTTT. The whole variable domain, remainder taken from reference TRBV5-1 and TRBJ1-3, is KAGVTQTPRYLIKTRGQQVTLSCSPISGHRSVSWYQQTPGQGLQFLFEYFSETQRNKGNFPGRFSGRQFSNSRSEMNVSTLELGDSALYLCASSLQGLTSGNTIYFGEGSWLTVV.

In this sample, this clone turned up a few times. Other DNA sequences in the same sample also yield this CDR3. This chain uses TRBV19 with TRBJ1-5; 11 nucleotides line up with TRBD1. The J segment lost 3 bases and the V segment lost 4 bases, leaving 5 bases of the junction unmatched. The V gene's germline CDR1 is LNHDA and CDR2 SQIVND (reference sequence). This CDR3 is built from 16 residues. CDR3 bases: TGTGCCAGTAGTACCCCGGACAGGGGGCTCAATCAGCCCCAGCATTTT. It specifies CASSTPDRGLNQPQHF.

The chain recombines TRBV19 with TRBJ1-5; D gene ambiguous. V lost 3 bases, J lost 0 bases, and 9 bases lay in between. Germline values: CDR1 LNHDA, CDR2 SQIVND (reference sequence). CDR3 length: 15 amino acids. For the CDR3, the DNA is TGTGCCAGTAGTATTTCCCAGGATAGCAATCAGCCCCAGCATTTT. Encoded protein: CASSISQDSNQPQHF.

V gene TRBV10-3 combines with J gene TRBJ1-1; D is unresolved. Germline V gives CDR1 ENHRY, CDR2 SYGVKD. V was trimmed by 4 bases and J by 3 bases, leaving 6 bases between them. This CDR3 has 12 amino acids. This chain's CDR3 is CAISARDTEAFF. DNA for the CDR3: TGTGCCATCAGTGCGAGAGACACTGAAGCTTTCTTT.

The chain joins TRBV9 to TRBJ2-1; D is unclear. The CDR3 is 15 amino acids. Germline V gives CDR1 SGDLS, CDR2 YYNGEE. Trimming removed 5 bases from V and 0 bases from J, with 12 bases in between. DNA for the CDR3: TGTGCCAGCAGTGTTACGGTGAGCTCCTACAATGAGCAGTTCTTC. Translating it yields CASSVTVSSYNEQFF.

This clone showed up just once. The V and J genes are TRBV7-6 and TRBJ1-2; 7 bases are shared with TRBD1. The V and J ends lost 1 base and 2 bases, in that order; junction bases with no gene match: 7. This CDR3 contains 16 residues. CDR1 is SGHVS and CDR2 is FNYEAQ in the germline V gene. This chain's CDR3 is CASSLGGGAQNYGYTF. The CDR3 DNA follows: TGTGCCAGCAGCTTAGGAGGGGGCGCCCAAAACTATGGCTACACCTTC.

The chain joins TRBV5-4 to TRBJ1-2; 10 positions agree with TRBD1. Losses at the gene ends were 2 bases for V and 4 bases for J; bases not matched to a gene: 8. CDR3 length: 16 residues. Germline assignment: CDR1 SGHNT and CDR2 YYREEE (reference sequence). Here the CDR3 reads CASSFNRDRGVYGYTF. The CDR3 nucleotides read TGTGCCAGCAGCTTCAACCGGGACAGGGGCGTCTATGGCTACACCTTC.

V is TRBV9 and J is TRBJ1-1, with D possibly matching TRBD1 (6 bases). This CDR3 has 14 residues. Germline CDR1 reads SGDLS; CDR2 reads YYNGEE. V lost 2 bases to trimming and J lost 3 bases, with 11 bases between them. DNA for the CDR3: TGTGCCAGCAGCGTGGGGGCGATGGACACTGAAGCTTTCTTT. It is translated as CASSVGAMDTEAFF.

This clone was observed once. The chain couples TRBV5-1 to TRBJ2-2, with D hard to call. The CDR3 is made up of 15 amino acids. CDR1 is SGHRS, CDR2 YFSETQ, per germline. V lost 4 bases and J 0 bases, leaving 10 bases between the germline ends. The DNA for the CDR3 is TGCGCCAGCAGCCTGGACCCAGCGAACACCGGGGAGCTGTTTTTT. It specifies CASSLDPANTGELFF.

For the CDR3, the DNA is TGCGCCAGCAGCTCGACCGGGTCCTATGGCTACACCTTC. It specifies CASSSTGSYGYTF. The chain joins TRBV5-1 to TRBJ1-2, with D uncertain. V lost 3 bases, J lost 4 bases, and 10 bases lay in between. Germline V lookup: CDR1 SGHRS, CDR2 YFSETQ. The CDR3 runs 13 residues.

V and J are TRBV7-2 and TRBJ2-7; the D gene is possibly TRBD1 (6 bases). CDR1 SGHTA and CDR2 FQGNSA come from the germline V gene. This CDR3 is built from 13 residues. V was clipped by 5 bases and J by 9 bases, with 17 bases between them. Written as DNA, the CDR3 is TGTGCCAGCAGCGGAAACAGGGAATTTGGGCAGTACTTC. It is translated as CASSGNREFGQYF.

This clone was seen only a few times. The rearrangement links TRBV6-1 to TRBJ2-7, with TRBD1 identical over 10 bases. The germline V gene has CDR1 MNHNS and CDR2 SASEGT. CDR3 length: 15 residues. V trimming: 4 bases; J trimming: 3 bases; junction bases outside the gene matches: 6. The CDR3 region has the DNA TGTGCCAGCAGTGCCCGAGACAGGGGGCTCTACGAGCAGTACGTC. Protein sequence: CASSARDRGLYEQYV.

CDR3 sequence reads: CASSTRGQGEQFF. The CDR3 bases are TGTGCCAGCAGCACGAGGGGGCAGGGTGAGCAGTTCTTC. The chain carries TRBV5-4 and TRBJ2-1; 7 bases line up with TRBD1. CDR1 is SGHNT and CDR2 is YYREEE in the germline V gene (reference sequence). The CDR3 length is 13 residues. V shed 4 bases and J 9 bases; nucleotides not matched to a gene: 7.

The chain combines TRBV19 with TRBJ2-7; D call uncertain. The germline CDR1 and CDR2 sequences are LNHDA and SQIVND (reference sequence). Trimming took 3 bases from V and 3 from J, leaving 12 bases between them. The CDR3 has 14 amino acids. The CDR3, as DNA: TGTGCCAGTAGTATCCGACTGGCGAGCTACGAGCAGTACTTC. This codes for CASSIRLASYEQYF.

The CDR3 coding sequence is TGTGCTAGTTGTCTGAGTAGCAATCAGCCCCAGCATTTT. Protein sequence: CASCLSSNQPQHF. This chain uses TRBV12-5 with TRBJ1-5, with unresolved D. CDR3 length: 13 amino acids. Germline V gives CDR1 LGHNT, CDR2 FRNRAP. The germline V and J ends were trimmed by 8 bases and 0 bases, with 8 bases remaining between them.